The clone carrying this TCR beta chain was seen ten or more times. Its antigen is not known. The data derive from a study of T cells in Graves' hyperthyroidism and ophthalmopathy. Whole-study findings and limits: In the blood, most expanded thyroid clonotypes above 0.001 appeared as well. Before onset, ophthalmopathy was predicted by the model a median around 6 months earlier.

An absence of ophthalmopathy progression within 18 months meant stable Graves' hyperthyroidism. Trimming stripped 3 bases from V and 4 bases from J, with 9 bases between. The CDR3 has 13 amino acids. Germline V gene data show CDR1 as MNHEY and CDR2 as SMNVEV (reference sequence). The TCR beta CDR3 regions underwent amplification using RNA transcripts as the source. TCR CDR3 underwent first-round RT-PCR with the HTBI primer set. TCRdb re-called the multiplex PCR reads through MiXCR, storing one row per CDR3 protein. The sample holds more than 600,000 distinct CDR3 sequences, about 15% seen once. This receptor was taken from a man aged 18 to 35 with Graves' hyperthyroidism. Material: blood. V and J are TRBV27 and TRBJ1-1; D is perhaps TRBD1 (5 bases). CDR3 coding DNA: TGTGCCAGCAGTTTCGGAGGGGCCACTGAAGCTTTCTTT. Amino acids: CASSFGGATEAFF.